A single sample gave rise to the 21 T cell receptor beta chains below, sequenced in a study of early T cells in non-severe SARS-CoV-2 infection. TCRdb reprocessed the 5' RACE reads with MiXCR, giving one entry per CDR3 protein. In the table there are about 85,000 distinct CDR3 sequences, about 15% of which are singletons. Source material: whole blood. The receptors here all came from an adult who was a healthcare worker with PCR-confirmed SARS-CoV-2 infection or an uninfected control (not recorded which).

This clonotype was counted ten times or more. The V call is TRBV29-1, the J call TRBJ2-3; TRBD2 aligns across 8 bases. The CDR3 totals 14 residues. Per the germline V gene, CDR1 is SQVTM and CDR2 is ANQGSEA. The trim removed 5 bases at V and 0 bases at J, leaving 4 bases unmatched. The CDR3 sequence is CSVLPSGSTDTQYF. DNA for the CDR3: TGCAGCGTTTTGCCTAGCGGGAGCACAGATACGCAGTATTTT.

This clonotype has only a few counts. The gene calls are TRBV7-6 and TRBJ2-7; 11 bases map to TRBD1. This CDR3 comprises 13 residues. CDR1 and CDR2 from the germline V gene are SGHVS and FNYEAQ. V was pared by 4 bases and J by 6 bases, with 2 bases of the junction left unmatched. The CDR3, as DNA: TGTGCCAGCAGCTGGACAGGGGGCGGCGAGCAGTACTTC. It is translated as CASSWTGGGEQYF.

This clonotype was seen more than once but under ten times. The chain uses TRBV27 and TRBJ2-6, with 7 bases fitting TRBD1. J gave up 2 bases and V 3 bases, and 16 bases lay outside the gene matches. The CDR3 extends over 20 amino acids. CDR1 and CDR2 from the germline V gene are MNHEY and SMNVEV (reference sequence). The CDR3 DNA sequence: TGTGCCAGCAGTTTTTCCAGGATGAGGCAGGGGGTCCCTGGGGCCAACGTCCTGACTTTC. This gives the protein CASSFSRMRQGVPGANVLTF.

Only a few counts were recorded for this clonotype. Germline is not matched at one junction end, which may reflect a read error. V usage is TRBV28 and J usage is TRBJ2-1, with D uncertain. From germline, CDR1 is MDHEN and CDR2 SYDVKM. The CDR3 runs to 12 residues. CDR3 DNA sequence: TGTGCCAGCAGTTTCTCCAACAATGAGCAGTTCTTC. Translation: CASSFSNNEQFF.

In this sample, this clonotype turned up a few times. The chain couples TRBV20-1 to TRBJ2-7; D is perhaps TRBD2 (6 bases). The CDR3 is made up of 13 amino acids. V was shortened by 3 bases and J by 3 bases, with 12 bases between the two germline ends. Germline V CDR1 and CDR2: DFQATT, SNEGSKA (reference sequence). The CDR3 here is CSARGLGLYEQYF. The CDR3 nucleotides are TGCAGTGCTAGGGGACTGGGGCTCTACGAGCAGTACTTC.

The sample holds a few counts of this clonotype. The chain uses TRBV19 and TRBJ2-1; D uncertain. Per the germline V gene, CDR1 is LNHDA and CDR2 is SQIVND (reference sequence). This CDR3 is built from 13 residues. V lost 3 bases and J 8 bases, leaving 11 bases between the germline ends. As DNA, the CDR3 is TGTGCCAGTAGTATGATGGGCGGCGATGAGCAGTTCTTC. Its protein product is CASSMMGGDEQFF.

The V call is TRBV20-1, the J call TRBJ1-1; TRBD1 might be the D (5 bases). This CDR3 region has 14 residues. Between the trimmed V and J ends, which lost 6 bases and 3 bases, there was a span of 17 bases. Germline CDR1 reads DFQATT; CDR2 reads SNEGSKA (reference sequence). The CDR3 region is CSAQTTGAHTEAFF. The CDR3 region has the DNA TGCAGTGCCCAAACAACAGGAGCCCACACTGAAGCTTTCTTT.

The gene calls are TRBV20-1 and TRBJ1-5; TRBD1 matches at 8 bases. V was clipped by 6 bases and J by 2 bases; unmatched bases: 12. CDR1 and CDR2 from the germline V gene are DFQATT and SNEGSKA (reference sequence). This CDR3 region has 16 residues. The CDR3: CSANRDRNPGNQPQHF. CDR3 DNA sequence: TGCAGTGCCAACCGGGACAGGAACCCTGGCAATCAGCCCCAGCATTTT.

This clonotype has a count of ten or more. The chain combines TRBV7-6 with TRBJ2-1; 9 bases are shared with TRBD2. The V segment lost 0 bases and the J segment 6 bases; nucleotides outside the gene matches: 9. The CDR3 totals 17 residues. Germline values: CDR1 SGHVS, CDR2 FNYEAQ. CDR3 nucleotides: TGTGCCAGCAGCTTAGCGTTGGCGGGAGGGCCCATCAATGAGCAGTTCTTC. This translates into CASSLALAGGPINEQFF.

The genes are TRBV28 and TRBJ2-2, with D unclear. The germline CDR1 and CDR2 sequences are MDHEN and SYDVKM. Trimming shortened V by 4 bases and J by 1 base, and 4 bases separated the two germline ends. The CDR3 runs to 13 residues. The CDR3 bases are TGTGCCAGCAGTTCTCAGAACACCGGGGAGCTGTTTTTT. Amino acid sequence: CASSSQNTGELFF.

The V and J genes are TRBV7-9 and TRBJ2-5, with 7 positions matching TRBD1. Trimming took 1 base from V and 5 from J; bases not matched to a gene: 4. Per the germline V gene, CDR1 is SEHNR and CDR2 is FQNEAQ (reference sequence). CDR3 size: 14 residues. CDR3 protein: CASSLGGGWETQYF. The CDR3 DNA sequence: TGTGCCAGCAGCTTAGGAGGGGGCTGGGAGACCCAGTACTTC.

V and J are TRBV7-6 and TRBJ1-1; D is undetermined. V was trimmed by 5 bases and J by 8 bases, leaving 15 bases between them. Germline V gene data show CDR1 as SGHVS and CDR2 as FNYEAQ. The CDR3 is 13 residues long. CDR3 sequence reads: CASSPNNVVEAFF. CDR3 in DNA: TGTGCCAGCAGCCCCAATAATGTCGTAGAAGCTTTCTTT.

The V and J genes are TRBV20-1 and TRBJ2-2; 7 nucleotides line up with TRBD1. Germline trimming cut 5 bases from V and 3 bases from J; bases unmatched to any gene: 9. CDR1 DFQATT and CDR2 SNEGSKA come from the germline V gene (reference sequence). This CDR3 is built from 15 residues. Written as DNA, the CDR3 is TGCAGTGCTCAGCGAGGGGGCGCGTACACCGGGGAGCTGTTTTTT. Amino acids: CSAQRGGAYTGELFF.

This clonotype was seen at least ten times. The chain recombines TRBV7-9 with TRBJ2-7; 8 bases agree with TRBD2. V shed 0 bases, J shed 1 base, and the junction held 8 bases outside the gene matches. Per the germline V gene, CDR1 is SEHNR and CDR2 is FQNEAQ (reference sequence). The CDR3 spans 17 residues. DNA for the CDR3: TGTGCCAGCAGCTTAGCGTCGACCGGGACTAGTTCCTACGAGCAGTACTTC. This codes for CASSLASTGTSSYEQYF.

This clonotype came up a few times. V usage is TRBV20-1 and J usage is TRBJ2-2; TRBD2 might be the D (6 bases). Trimming removed 0 bases at V and 4 bases at J, with 9 bases between. CDR3 length: 14 amino acids. Germline CDR1 is DFQATT and CDR2 is SNEGSKA (reference sequence). The CDR3 nucleotides read TGCAGTGCTAGAGAGGGGGGATCCACCGGGGAGCTGTTTTTT. Encoded protein: CSAREGGSTGELFF.

This clonotype was observed at least ten times. V and J are TRBV5-6 and TRBJ2-7; no firm D call. CDR1 and CDR2 (germline): SGHDT, YYEEEE. Trimming removed 4 bases at V and 3 bases at J, with 11 bases between. CDR3 length equals 13 residues. DNA for the CDR3: TGTGCCAGCAGCGTAGGGCAGAGCTACGAGCAGTACTTC. The encoded protein is CASSVGQSYEQYF. Filled out from reference TRBV5-6 and TRBJ2-7, the complete variable domain reads DAGVTQSPTHLIKTRGQQVTLRCSPKSGHDTVSWYQQALGQGPQFIFQYYEEEERQRGNFPDRFSGHQFPNYSSELNVNALLLGDSALYLCASSVGQSYEQYFGPGTRLTVT.

In its sample, this clonotype was seen a few times. This sequence joins TRBV9 and TRBJ1-1; D is undetermined. CDR1 and CDR2 from the germline V gene are SGDLS and YYNGEE. Trimming removed 0 bases at V and 7 bases at J, with 4 bases between. The CDR3 has 11 amino acids. CDR3 bases: TGTGCCAGCAGCGTAGTCTTTGAAGCTTTCTTT. Amino acid sequence: CASSVVFEAFF.

This clonotype has only a few counts. This chain connects TRBV28 to TRBJ2-3; the D gene is possibly TRBD2 (5 bases). Germline V gene data show CDR1 as MDHEN and CDR2 as SYDVKM. V lost 5 bases and J 2 bases, leaving 17 bases between the germline ends. The CDR3 has 16 residues. DNA of the CDR3: TGTGCCAGCAGTCTTATGGGCGGGTTCGCCACAGATACGCAGTATTTT. It is translated as CASSLMGGFATDTQYF.

This clonotype came up many times. This sequence joins TRBV14 and TRBJ2-7; maybe TRBD2 (6 bases). Germline-derived CDR1 and CDR2 are SGHDN and FVKESK. V lost 7 bases to trimming and J lost 7 bases, with 17 bases between them. The CDR3 covers 13 residues. CDR3 region: CASTGDATGEQYF. The CDR3 coding sequence is TGTGCCAGCACGGGGGACGCCACCGGGGAGCAGTACTTC.

This clonotype has a count of ten or more. The chain's CDR3 is CASSQDIGQGNREQYF. The DNA of the CDR3 is TGTGCCAGCAGCCAAGATATTGGACAGGGTAACCGAGAGCAGTACTTC. The gene calls are TRBV3-1 and TRBJ2-7; 8 positions match TRBD1. CDR3 length: 16 amino acids. Germline V gives CDR1 LGHDT, CDR2 YNNKEL (reference sequence). V lost 0 bases to trimming and J lost 7 bases; unmatched junction nucleotides: 11.

This chain connects TRBV5-1 to TRBJ1-1; weak D call: TRBD1 (5 bases). This CDR3 has 12 residues. V was trimmed by 6 bases and J by 9 bases, leaving 15 bases between them. CDR1 SGHRS and CDR2 YFSETQ come from the germline V gene. In DNA, the CDR3 is TGCGCCAGCACCGGGCAGGGACGAAAAGCTTTCTTT. This translates into CASTGQGRKAFF. Full variable domain (remainder filled in from reference TRBV5-1 and TRBJ1-1): KAGVTQTPRYLIKTRGQQVTLSCSPISGHRSVSWYQQTPGQGLQFLFEYFSETQRNKGNFPGRFSGRQFSNSRSEMNVSTLELGDSALYLCASTGQGRKAFFGQGTRLTVV.